This T cell receptor (beta chain) originates from a study of cytomegalovirus exposure and HLA in healthy donors. Study-wide background: A prior study identified 100 million to 130 million unique TCR beta sequences from roughly 180 million T cells.

With 4 bases removed from V and 5 bases from J, the gap between germline ends came to 18 bases. CDR3 length: 16 amino acids. Germline lookup yields CDR1 LGHNA and CDR2 YSLEER. General observations from the study: A later analysis showed that HLA-associated TCR beta chains had undergone more clonal expansion than equally common others. Later work found most CMV-associated TCR beta chains apparently HLA-restricted. Three CMV-associated chains were confirmed in vitro to be specific for CMV antigens.

In the case of this clone: Antigen specificity is unknown.

PCR involved 60 Vbeta and 13 Jbeta primers. TCRdb's table, derived via immunoSEQ multiplex PCR, lists solely in-frame clones and lacks some. Of about 160,000 clones detected, about three quarters appear once; the ten largest clones hold about 2.3%. The J gene is TRBJ2-1, the V gene TRBV4-3, with D perhaps matching TRBD1 (7 bases). The sequencing input was PBMCs. The clonotype comes from a female donor in good health and CMV-seronegative. The CDR3 protein is CASSPNPAGQHNEQFF. The CDR3 nucleotides are TGCGCCAGCAGCCCGAACCCGGCGGGACAGCACAATGAGCAGTTCTTC.